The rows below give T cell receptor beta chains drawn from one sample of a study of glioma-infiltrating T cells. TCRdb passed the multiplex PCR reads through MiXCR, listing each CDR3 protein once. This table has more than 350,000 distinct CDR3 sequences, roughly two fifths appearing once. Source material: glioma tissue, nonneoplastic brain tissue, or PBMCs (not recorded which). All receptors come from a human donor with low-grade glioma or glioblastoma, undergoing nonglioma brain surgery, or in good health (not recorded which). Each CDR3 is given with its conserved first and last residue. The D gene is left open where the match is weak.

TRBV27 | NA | CASSRDIGSNQPQHF
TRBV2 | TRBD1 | CASSASTGGLGETQYF
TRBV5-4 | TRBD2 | CASSSYTSGGGELFF
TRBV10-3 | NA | CAIRPRDYSLEQYF
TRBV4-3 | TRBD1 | CASSQVQGRDTQYF
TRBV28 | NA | CASSFKPSLPLKTGELFF
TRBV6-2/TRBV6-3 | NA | CASSLLPADLPYEQYF
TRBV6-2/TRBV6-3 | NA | CVSRLTTYEQYF
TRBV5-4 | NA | CASSLESGAEAFF
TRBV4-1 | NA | CASSPHGGEQFF
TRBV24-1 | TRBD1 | CATSTTGGSNEQFF
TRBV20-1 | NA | CSARDWRGRYYQPQHF
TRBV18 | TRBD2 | CASSRTSANTGELFF
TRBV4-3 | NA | CASSQVGEAVPAFF
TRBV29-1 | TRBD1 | CSVEGQGTYEQYF
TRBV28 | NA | CASKAGWGTDTQYF
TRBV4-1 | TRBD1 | CASSQDTGTGVFSNQPQHF
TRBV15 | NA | CATSRDINYEQYF
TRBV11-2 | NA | CASSLAQGDEQYF
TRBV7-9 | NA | CASSLGISYEQFF
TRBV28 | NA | CASSPVAQARDEQFF
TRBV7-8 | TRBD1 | CASSLRDRINYGYTF
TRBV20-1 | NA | CSARVPRDQPQHF
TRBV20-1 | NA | CSASTGPGGNTIYF